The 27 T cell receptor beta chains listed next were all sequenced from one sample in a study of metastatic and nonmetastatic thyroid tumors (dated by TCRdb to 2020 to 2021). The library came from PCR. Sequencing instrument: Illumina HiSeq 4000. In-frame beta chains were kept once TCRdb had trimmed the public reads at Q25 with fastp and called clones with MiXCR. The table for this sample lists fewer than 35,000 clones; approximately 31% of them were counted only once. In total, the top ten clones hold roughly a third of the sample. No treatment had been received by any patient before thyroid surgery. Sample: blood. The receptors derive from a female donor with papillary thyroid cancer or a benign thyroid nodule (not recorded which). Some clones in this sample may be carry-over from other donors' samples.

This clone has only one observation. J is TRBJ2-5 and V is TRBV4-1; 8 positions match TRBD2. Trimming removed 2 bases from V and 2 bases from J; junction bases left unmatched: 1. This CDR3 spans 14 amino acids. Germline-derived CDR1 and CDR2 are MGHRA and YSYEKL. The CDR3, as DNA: TGCGCCAGCAGCCAAATAGCGGGGCAAGAGACCCAGTACTTC. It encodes CASSQIAGQETQYF.

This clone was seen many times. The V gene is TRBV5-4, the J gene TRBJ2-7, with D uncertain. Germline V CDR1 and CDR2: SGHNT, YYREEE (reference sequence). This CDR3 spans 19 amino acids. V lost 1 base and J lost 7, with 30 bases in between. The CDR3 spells CASSLPTRAFEPKLGEQYF. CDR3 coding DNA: TGTGCCAGCAGCTTGCCCACAAGAGCGTTTGAGCCCAAGCTGGGTGAGCAGTACTTC.

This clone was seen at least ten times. The CDR3 sequence is CASSPGLAGRETQYF. In nucleotides, the CDR3 is TGCGCCAGCAGCCCGGGACTAGCGGGAAGAGAGACCCAGTACTTC. The chain uses TRBV5-1 and TRBJ2-5; 13 positions match TRBD2. The J segment lost 4 bases and the V segment lost 4 bases, leaving 4 bases of the junction unmatched. Germline V CDR1 and CDR2: SGHRS, YFSETQ. This CDR3 has 15 residues.

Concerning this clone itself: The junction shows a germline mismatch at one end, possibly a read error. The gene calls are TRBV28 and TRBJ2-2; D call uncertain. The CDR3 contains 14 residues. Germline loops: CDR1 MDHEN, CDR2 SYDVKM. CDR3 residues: CGSRVPRADGELFF. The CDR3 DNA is TGTGGCAGCAGAGTACCTAGAGCAGACGGGGAGCTGTTTTTT.

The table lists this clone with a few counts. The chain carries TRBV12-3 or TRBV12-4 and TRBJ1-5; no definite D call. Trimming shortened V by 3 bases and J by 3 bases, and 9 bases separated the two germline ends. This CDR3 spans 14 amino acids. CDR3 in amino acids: CASSLTWINQPQHF. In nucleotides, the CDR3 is TGTGCCAGCAGTTTGACTTGGATCAATCAGCCCCAGCATTTT.

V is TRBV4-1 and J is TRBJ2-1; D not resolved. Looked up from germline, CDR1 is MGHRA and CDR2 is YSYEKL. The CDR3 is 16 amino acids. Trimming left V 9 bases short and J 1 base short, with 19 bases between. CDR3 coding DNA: TGCGCCAGATGCCAAGAACAGTTAAGATCCTACAATGAGCAGTTCTTC. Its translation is CARCQEQLRSYNEQFF.

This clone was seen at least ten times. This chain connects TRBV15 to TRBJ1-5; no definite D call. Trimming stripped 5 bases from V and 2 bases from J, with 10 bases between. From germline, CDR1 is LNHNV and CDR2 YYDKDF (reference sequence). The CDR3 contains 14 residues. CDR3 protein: CATSPGVGNQPQHF. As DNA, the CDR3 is TGTGCCACCAGCCCGGGAGTGGGCAATCAGCCCCAGCATTTT.

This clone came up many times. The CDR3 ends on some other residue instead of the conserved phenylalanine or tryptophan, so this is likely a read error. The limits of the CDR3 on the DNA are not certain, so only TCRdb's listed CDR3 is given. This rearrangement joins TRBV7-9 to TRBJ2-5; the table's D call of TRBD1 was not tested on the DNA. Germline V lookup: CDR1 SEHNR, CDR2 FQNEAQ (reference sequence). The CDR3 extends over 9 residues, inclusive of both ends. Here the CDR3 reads CASSLAGYR.

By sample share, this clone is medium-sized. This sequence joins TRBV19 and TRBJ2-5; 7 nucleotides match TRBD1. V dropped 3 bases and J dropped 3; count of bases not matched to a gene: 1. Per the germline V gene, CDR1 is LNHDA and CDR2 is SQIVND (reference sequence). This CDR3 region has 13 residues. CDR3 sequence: CASSMGQKETQYF. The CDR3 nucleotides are TGTGCCAGTAGTATGGGACAGAAAGAGACCCAGTACTTC.

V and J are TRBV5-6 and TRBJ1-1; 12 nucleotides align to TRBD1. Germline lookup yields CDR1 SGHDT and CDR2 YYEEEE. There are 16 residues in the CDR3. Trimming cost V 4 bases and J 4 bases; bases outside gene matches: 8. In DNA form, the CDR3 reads TGTGCCAGCAGCCTGGGACAGGGGGCCAAGGTCACTGAAGCTTTCTTT. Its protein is CASSLGQGAKVTEAFF.

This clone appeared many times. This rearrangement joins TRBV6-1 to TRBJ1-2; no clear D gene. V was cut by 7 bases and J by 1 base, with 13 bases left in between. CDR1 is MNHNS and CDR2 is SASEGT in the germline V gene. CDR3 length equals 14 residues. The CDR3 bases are TGTGCCAGCAAGGAAGGGTCATTTAACTATGGCTACACCTTC. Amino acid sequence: CASKEGSFNYGYTF.

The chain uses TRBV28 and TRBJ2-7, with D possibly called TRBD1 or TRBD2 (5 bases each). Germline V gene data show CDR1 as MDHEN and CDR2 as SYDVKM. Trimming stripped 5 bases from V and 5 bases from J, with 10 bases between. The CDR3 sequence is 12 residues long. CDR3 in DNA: TGTGCCAGCAGTGGTGGGACCGACGAGCAGTACTTC. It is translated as CASSGGTDEQYF. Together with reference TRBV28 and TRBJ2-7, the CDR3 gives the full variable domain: DVKVTQSSRYLVKRTGEKVFLECVQDMDHENMFWYRQDPGLGLRLIYFSYDVKMKEKGDIPEGYSVSREKKERFSLILESASTNQTSMYLCASSGGTDEQYFGPGTRLTVT.

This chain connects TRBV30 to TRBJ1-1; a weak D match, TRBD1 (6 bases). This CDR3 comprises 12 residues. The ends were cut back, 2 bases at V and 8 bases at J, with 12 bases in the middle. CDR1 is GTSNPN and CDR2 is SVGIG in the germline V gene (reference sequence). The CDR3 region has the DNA TGTGCCTGGAGTATACAGGGCCCGGAAGCTTTCTTT. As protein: CAWSIQGPEAFF. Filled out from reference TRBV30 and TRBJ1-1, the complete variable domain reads SQTIHQWPATLVQPVGSPLSLECTVEGTSNPNLYWYRQAAGRGLQLLFYSVGIGQISSEVPQNLSASRPQDRQFILSSKKLLLSDSGFYLCAWSIQGPEAFFGQGTRLTVV.

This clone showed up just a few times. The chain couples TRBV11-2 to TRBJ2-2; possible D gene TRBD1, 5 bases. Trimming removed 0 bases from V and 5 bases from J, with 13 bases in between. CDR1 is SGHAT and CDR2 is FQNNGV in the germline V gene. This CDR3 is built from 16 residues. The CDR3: CASSLDLAGITGELFF. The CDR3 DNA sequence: TGTGCCAGCAGCTTAGATCTGGCAGGGATAACCGGGGAGCTGTTTTTT.

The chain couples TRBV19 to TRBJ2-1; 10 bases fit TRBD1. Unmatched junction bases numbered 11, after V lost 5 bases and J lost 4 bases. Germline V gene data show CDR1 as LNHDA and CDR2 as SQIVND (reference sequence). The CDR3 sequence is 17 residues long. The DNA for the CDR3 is TGTGCCAGTAGTGCCGCCGGGACAGGGGATTCTTACAATGAGCAGTTCTTC. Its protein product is CASSAAGTGDSYNEQFF.

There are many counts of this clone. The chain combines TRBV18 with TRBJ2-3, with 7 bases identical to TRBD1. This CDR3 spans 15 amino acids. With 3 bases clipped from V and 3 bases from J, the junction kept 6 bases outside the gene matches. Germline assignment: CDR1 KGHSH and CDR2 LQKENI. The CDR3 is CASSPYYRGTDTQYF. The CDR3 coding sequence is TGTGCCAGCTCACCTTATTACAGGGGAACAGATACGCAGTATTTT.

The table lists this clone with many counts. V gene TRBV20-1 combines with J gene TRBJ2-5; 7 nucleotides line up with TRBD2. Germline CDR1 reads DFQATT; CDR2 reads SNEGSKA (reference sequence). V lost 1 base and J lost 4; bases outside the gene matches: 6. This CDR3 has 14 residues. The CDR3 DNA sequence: TGCAGTGCTAGAGGCGGGAGAGGTGCAGAGACCCAGTACTTC. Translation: CSARGGRGAETQYF.

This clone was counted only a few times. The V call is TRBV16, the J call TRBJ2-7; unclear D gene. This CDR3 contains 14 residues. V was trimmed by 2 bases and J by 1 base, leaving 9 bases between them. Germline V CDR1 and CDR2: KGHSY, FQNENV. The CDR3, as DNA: TGTGCCAGCAGCCAAGCAGGTTCTTCCTACGAGCAGTACTTC. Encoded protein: CASSQAGSSYEQYF.

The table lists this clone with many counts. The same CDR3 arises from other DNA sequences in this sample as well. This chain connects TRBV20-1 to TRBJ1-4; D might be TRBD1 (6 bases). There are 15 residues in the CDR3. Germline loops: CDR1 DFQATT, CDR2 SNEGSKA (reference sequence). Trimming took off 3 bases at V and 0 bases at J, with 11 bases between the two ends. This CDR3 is CSASMDSATNEKLFF. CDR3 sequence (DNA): TGCAGTGCTAGCATGGACAGCGCAACTAATGAAAAACTGTTTTTT.

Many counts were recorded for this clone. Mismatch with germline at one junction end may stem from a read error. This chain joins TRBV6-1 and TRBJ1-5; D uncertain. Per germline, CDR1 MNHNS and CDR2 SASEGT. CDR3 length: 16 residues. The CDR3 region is CTSSERPGDSNQPQHF. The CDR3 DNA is TGTACCAGCAGTGAGCGACCCGGAGATAGCAATCAGCCCCAGCATTTT.

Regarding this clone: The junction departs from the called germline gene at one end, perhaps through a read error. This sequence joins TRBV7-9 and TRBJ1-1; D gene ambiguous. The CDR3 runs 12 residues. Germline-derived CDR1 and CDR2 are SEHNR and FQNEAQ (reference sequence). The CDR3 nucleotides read TGTGCCAGCATCTTATTCGGGGAGGGAGCTTTCTTT. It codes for CASILFGEGAFF.

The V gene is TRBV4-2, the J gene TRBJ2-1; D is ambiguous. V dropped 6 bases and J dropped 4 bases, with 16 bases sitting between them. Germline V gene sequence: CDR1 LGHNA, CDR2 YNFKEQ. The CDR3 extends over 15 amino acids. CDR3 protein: CASSPATISYNEQFF. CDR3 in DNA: TGTGCCAGCAGTCCCGCTACGATTTCTTACAATGAGCAGTTCTTC.

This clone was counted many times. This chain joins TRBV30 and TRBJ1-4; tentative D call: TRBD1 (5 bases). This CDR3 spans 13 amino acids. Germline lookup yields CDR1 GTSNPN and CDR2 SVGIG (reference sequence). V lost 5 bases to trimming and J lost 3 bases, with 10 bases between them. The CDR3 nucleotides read TGTGCCTGGGGCCAGGGATCTAATGAAAAACTGTTTTTT. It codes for CAWGQGSNEKLFF.

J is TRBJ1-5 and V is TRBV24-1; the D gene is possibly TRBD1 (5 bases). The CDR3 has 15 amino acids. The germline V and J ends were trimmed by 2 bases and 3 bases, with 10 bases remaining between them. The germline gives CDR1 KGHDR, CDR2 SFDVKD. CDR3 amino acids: CATSDSGRDNQPQHF. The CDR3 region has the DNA TGTGCCACCAGTGATTCAGGGAGGGACAATCAGCCCCAGCATTTT.

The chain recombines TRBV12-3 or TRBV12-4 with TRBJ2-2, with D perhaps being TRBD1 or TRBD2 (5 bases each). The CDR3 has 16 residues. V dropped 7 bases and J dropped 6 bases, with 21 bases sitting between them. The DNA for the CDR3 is TGTGCCAGCACCTCCCGGGCAAAGGGGACCGCCGGGGAGCTGTTTTTT. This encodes CASTSRAKGTAGELFF.

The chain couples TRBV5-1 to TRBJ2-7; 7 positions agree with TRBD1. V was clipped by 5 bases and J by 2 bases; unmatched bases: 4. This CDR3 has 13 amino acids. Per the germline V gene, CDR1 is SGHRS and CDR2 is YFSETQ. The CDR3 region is CASRGDSAYEQYF. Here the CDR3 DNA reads TGCGCCAGCAGGGGGGACAGCGCCTACGAGCAGTACTTC. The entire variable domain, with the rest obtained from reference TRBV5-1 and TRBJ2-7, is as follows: KAGVTQTPRYLIKTRGQQVTLSCSPISGHRSVSWYQQTPGQGLQFLFEYFSETQRNKGNFPGRFSGRQFSNSRSEMNVSTLELGDSALYLCASRGDSAYEQYFGPGTRLTVT.

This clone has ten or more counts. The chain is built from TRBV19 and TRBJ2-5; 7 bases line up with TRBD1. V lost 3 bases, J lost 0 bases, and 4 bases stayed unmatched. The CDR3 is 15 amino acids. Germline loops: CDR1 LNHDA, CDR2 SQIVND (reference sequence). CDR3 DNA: TGTGCCAGTAGTATTGGCAGGGGGAACCAAGAGACCCAGTACTTC. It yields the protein CASSIGRGNQETQYF.